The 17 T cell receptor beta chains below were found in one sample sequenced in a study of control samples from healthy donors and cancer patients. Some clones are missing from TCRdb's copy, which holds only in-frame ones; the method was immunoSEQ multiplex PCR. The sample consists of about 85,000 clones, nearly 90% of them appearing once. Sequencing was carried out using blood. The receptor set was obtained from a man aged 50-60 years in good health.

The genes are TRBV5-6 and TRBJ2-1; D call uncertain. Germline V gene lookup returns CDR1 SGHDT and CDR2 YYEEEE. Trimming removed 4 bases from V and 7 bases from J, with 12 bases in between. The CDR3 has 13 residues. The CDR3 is CASSIYRRNEQFF. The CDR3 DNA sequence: TGTGCCAGCAGCATATACCGTAGGAATGAGCAGTTCTTC.

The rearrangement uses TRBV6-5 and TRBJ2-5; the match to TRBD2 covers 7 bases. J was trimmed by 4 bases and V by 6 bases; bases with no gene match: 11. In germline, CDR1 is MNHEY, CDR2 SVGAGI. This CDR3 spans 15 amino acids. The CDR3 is CASSRRLAIGETQYF. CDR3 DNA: TGTGCCAGCAGCCGAAGACTAGCAATAGGAGAGACCCAGTACTTC.

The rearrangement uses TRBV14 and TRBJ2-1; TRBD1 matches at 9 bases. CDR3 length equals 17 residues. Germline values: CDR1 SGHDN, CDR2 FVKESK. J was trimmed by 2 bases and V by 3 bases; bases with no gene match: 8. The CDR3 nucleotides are TGTGCCAGCAGCCAGGGCTACGGGACAGGGCCCTACAATGAGCAGTTCTTC. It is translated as CASSQGYGTGPYNEQFF.

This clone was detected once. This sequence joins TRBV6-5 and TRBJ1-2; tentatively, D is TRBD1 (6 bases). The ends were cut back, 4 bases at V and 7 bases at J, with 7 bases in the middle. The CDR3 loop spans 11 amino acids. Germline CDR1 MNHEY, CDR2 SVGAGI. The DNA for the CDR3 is TGTGCCAGCAGTTCAGGGGTTGGCTACACCTTC. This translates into CASSSGVGYTF.

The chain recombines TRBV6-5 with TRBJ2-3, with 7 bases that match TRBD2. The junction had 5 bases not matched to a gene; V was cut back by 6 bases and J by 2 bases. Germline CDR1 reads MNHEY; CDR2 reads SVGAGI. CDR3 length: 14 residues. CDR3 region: CASRAGDSTDTQYF. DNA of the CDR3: TGTGCCAGCAGGGCGGGGGACTCCACAGATACGCAGTATTTT.

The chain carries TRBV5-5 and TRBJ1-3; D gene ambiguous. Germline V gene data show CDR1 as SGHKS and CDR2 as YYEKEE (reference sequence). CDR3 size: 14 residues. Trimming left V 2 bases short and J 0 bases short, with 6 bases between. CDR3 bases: TGTGCCAGCAGCTTATTGAGCTCTGGAAACACCATATATTTT. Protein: CASSLLSSGNTIYF.

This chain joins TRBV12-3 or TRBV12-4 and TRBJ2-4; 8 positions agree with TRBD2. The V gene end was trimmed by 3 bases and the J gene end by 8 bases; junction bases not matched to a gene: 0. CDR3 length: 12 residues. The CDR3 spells CASSFGGDIQYF. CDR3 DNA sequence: TGTGCCAGCAGTTTCGGGGGGGACATTCAGTACTTC.

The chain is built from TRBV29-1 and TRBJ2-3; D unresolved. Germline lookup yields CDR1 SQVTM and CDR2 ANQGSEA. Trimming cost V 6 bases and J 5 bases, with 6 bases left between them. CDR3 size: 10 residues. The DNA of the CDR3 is TGCAGCGTAAAGGAAGATACGCAGTATTTT. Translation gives CSVKEDTQYF.

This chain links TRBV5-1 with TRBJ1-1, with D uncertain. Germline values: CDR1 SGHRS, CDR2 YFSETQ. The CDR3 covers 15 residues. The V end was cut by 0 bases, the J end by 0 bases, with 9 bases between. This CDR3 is CASSLDGGMNTEAFF. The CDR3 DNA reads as TGCGCCAGCAGCTTGGATGGCGGAATGAACACTGAAGCTTTCTTT.

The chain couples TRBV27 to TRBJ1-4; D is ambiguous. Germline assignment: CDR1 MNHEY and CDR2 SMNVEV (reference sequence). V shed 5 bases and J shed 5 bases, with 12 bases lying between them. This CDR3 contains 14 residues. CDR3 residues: CASSTSLGNEKLFF. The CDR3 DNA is TGTGCCAGCAGTACAAGCCTAGGAAATGAAAAACTGTTTTTT.

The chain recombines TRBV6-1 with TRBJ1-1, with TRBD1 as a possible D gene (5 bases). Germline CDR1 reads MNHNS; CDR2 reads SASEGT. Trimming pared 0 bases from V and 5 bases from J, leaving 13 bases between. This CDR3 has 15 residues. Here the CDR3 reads CASSEAPGAVTEAFF. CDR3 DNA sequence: TGTGCCAGCAGTGAAGCGCCCGGGGCCGTGACTGAAGCTTTCTTT.

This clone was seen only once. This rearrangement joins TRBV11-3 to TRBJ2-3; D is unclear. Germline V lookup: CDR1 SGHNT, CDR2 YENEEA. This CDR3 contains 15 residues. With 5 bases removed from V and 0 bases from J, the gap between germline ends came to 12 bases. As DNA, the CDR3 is TGTGCCAGCAGCCCCTACGCTACTAGCACAGATACGCAGTATTTT. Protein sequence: CASSPYATSTDTQYF.

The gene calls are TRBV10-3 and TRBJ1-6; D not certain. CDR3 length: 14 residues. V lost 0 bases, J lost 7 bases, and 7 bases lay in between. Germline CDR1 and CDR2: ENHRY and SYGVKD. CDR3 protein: CAISESGSNSPLHF. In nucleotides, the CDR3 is TGTGCCATCAGTGAGTCAGGGTCGAATTCACCCCTCCACTTT.

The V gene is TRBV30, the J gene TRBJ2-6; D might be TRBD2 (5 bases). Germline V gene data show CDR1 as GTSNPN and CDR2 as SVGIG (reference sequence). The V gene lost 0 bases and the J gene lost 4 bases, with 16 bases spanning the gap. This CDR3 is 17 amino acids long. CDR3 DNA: TGTGCCTGGAGTGTATCCAGGACCTCGGGGGGGGCCAACGTCCTGACTTTC. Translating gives CAWSVSRTSGGANVLTF.

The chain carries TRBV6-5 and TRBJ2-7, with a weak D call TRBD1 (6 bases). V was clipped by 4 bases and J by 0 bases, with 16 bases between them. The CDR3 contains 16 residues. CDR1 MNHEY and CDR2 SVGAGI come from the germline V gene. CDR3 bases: TGTGCCAGCAGTTCTAGCCCCGGGACACGCTCCTACGAGCAGTACTTC. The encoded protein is CASSSSPGTRSYEQYF.

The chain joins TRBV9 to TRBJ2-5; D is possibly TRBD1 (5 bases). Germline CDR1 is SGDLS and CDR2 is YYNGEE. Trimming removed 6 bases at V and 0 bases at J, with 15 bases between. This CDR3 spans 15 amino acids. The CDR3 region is CASTPSRANQETQYF. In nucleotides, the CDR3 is TGTGCCAGCACCCCCTCCAGGGCTAACCAAGAGACCCAGTACTTC.

The CDR3 reads CASSLVLIGELFF. The DNA of the CDR3 is TGTGCCAGCAGCTTAGTCCTTATCGGGGAGCTGTTTTTT. The V and J genes are TRBV7-9 and TRBJ2-2; D gene uncertain. Deletions cut 1 base from V and 7 bases from J, with 7 bases between. This CDR3 spans 13 amino acids. Looked up from germline, CDR1 is SEHNR and CDR2 is FQNEAQ (reference sequence).